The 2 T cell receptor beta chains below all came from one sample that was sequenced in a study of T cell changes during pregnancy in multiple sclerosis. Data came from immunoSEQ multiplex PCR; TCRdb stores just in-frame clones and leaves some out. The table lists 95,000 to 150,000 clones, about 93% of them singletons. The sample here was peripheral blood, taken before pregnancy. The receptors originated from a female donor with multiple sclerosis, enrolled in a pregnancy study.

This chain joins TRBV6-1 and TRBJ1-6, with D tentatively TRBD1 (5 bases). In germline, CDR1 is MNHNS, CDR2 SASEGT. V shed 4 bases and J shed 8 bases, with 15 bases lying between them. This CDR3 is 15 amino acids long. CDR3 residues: CASSVGGPDYSPLHF. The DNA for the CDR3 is TGTGCCAGCAGTGTGGGGGGTCCCGATTATTCACCCCTCCACTTT.

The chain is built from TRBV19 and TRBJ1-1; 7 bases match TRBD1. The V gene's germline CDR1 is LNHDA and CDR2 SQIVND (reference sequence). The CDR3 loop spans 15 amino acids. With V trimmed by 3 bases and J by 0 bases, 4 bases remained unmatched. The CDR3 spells CASSIGTGVNTEAFF. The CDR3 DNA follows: TGTGCCAGTAGTATCGGTACAGGGGTGAACACTGAAGCTTTCTTT.